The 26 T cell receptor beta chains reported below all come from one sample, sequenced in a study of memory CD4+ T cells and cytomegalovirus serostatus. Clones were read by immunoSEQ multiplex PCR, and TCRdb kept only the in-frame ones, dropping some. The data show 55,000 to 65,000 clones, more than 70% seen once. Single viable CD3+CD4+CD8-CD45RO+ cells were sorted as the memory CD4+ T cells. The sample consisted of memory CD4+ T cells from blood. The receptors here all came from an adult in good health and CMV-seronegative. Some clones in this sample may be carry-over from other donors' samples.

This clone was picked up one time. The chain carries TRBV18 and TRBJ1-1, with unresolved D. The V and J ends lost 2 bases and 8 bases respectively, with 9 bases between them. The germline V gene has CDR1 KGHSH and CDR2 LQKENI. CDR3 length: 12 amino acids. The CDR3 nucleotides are TGTGCCAGCTCACCATTTACTCCCGAAGCTTTCTTT. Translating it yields CASSPFTPEAFF. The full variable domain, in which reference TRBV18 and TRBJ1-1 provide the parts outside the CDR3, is NAGVMQNPRHLVRRRGQEARLRCSPMKGHSHVYWYRQLPEEGLKFMVYLQKENIIDESGMPKERFSAEFPKEGPSILRIQQVVRGDSAAYFCASSPFTPEAFFGQGTRLTVV.

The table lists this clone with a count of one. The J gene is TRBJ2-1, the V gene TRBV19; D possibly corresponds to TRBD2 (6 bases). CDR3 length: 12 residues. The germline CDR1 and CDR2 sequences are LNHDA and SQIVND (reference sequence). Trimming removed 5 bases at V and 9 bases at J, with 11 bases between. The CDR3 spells CASSETRGEQFF. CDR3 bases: TGTGCCAGTAGTGAGACTAGAGGTGAGCAGTTCTTC.

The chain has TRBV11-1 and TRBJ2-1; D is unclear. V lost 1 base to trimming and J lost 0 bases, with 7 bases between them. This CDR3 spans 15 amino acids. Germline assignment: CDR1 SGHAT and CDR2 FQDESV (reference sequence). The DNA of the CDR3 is TGTGCCAGCAGCTTAGTTATAAGCTCCTACAATGAGCAGTTCTTC. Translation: CASSLVISSYNEQFF.

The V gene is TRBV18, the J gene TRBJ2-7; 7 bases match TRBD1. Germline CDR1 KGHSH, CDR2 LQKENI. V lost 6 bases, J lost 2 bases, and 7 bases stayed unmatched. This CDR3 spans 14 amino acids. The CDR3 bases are TGTGCCAGCTCGCCCGGACAGGCCGCCTACGAGCAGTACTTC. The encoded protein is CASSPGQAAYEQYF.

The CDR3 spells CASSPTGYNSPLHF. The DNA for the CDR3 is TGTGCCAGCTCACCGACAGGTTATAATTCACCCCTCCACTTT. The J gene is TRBJ1-6, the V gene TRBV18, with D tentatively TRBD1 (6 bases). The CDR3 spans 14 residues. From germline, CDR1 is KGHSH and CDR2 LQKENI. Trimming shortened V by 3 bases and J by 4 bases, and 7 bases separated the two germline ends.

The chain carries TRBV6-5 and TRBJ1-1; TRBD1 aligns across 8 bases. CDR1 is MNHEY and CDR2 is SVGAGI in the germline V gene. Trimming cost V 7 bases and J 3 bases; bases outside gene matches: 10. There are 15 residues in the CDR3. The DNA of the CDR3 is TGTGCCAGCACCAACAGGGGGGCAGGGTACACTGAAGCTTTCTTT. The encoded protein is CASTNRGAGYTEAFF.

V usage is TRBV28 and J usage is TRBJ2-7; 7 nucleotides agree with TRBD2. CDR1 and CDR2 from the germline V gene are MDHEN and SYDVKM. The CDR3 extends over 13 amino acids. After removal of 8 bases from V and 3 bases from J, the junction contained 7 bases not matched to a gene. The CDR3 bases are TGTGCCAGCTCTACTAGCGCCTACTACGAGCAGTACTTC. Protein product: CASSTSAYYEQYF.

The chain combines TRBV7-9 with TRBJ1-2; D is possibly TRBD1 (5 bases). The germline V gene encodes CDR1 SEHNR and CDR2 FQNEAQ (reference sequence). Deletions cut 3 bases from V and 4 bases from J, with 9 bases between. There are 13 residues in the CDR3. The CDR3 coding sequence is TGTGCCAGCAGCTTTGAGGGGTCCTATGGCTACACCTTC. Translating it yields CASSFEGSYGYTF.

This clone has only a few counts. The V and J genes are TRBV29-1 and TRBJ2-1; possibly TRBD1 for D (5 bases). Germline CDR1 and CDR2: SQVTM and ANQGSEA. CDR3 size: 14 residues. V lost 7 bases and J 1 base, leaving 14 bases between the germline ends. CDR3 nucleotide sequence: TGCAGCGCGTCTCAGGGTCGGTCCTACAATGAGCAGTTCTTC. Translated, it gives CSASQGRSYNEQFF.

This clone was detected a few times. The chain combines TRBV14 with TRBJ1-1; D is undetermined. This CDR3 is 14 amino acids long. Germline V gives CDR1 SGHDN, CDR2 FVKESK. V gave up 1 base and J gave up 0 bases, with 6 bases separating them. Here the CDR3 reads CASSQVRVNTEAFF. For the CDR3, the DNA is TGTGCCAGCAGCCAAGTTAGGGTGAACACTGAAGCTTTCTTT.

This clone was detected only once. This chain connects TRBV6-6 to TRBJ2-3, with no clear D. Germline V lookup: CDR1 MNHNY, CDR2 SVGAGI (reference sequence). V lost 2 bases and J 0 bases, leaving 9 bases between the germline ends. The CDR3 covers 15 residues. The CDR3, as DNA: TGTGCCAGCAGTTACCGCGCCCGAAGCACAGATACGCAGTATTTT. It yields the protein CASSYRARSTDTQYF.

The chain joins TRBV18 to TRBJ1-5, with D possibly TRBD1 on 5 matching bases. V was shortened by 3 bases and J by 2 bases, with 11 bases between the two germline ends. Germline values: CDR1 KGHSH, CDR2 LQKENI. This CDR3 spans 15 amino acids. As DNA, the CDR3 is TGTGCCAGCTCACCTAAGATGGGGGGCAATCAGCCCCAGCATTTT. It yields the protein CASSPKMGGNQPQHF.

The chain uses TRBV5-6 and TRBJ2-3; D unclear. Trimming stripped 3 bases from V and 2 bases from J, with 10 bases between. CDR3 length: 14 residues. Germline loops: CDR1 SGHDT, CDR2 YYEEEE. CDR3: CASSSLLYTDTQYF. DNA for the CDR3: TGTGCCAGCAGCTCCCTCCTATACACAGATACGCAGTATTTT.

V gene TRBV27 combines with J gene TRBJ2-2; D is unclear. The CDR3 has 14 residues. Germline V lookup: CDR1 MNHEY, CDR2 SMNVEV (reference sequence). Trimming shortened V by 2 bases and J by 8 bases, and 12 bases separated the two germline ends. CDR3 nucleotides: TGTGCCAGCAGTTTAGTAGGGCGGCTAGGGGAGCTGTTTTTT. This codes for CASSLVGRLGELFF.

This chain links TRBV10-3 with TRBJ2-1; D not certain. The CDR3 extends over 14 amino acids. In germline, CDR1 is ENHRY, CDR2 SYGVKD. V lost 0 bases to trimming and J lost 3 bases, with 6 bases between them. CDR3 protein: CAISESARYNEQFF. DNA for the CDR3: TGTGCCATCAGTGAGTCGGCCCGCTACAATGAGCAGTTCTTC.

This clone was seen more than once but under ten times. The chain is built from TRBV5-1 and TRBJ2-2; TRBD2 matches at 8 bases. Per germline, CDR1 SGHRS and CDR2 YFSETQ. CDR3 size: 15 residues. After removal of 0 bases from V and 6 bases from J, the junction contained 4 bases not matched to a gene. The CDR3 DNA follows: TGCGCCAGCAGCTTGGTTAGCGGGACCCCCGGGGAGCTGTTTTTT. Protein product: CASSLVSGTPGELFF.

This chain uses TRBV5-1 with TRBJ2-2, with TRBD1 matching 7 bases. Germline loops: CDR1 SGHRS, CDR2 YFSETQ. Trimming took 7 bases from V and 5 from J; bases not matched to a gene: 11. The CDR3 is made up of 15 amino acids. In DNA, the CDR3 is TGCGCCAGCGCCCCCGGGACAGATAAAACCGGGGAGCTGTTTTTT. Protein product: CASAPGTDKTGELFF.

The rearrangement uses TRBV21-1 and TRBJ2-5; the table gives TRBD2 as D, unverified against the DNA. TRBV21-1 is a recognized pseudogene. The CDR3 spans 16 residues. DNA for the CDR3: TGTGCCAGAAACCCACCAGGAAGCGGGAGTTATGAGACCCAGTACTTC. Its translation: CARNPPGSGSYETQYF.

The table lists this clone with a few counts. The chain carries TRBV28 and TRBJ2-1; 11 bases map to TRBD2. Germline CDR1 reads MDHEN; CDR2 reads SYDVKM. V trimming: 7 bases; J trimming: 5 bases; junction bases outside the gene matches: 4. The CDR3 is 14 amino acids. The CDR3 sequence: CASTRTSGHNEQFF. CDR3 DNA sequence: TGTGCCAGCACCAGGACTAGCGGGCACAATGAGCAGTTCTTC.

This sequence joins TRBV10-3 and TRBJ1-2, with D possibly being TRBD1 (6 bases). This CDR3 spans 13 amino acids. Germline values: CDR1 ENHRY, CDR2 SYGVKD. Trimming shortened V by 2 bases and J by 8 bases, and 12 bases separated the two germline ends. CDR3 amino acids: CAISETTGYGYTF. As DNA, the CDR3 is TGTGCCATCAGTGAGACGACAGGATACGGCTACACCTTC.

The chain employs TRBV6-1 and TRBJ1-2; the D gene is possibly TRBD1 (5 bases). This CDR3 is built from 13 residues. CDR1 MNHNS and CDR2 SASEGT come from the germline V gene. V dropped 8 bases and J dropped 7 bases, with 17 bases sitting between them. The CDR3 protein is CASYNLQGGGYTF. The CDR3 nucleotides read TGTGCCAGCTATAACCTCCAGGGTGGTGGCTACACCTTC.

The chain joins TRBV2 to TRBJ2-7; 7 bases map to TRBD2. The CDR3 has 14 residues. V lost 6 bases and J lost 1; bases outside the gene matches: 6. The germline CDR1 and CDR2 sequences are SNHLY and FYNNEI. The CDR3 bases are TGTGCCAGCAGCCTTCAGGGAGGGTCCTACGAGCAGTACTTC. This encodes CASSLQGGSYEQYF. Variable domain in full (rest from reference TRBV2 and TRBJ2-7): EPEVTQTPSHQVTQMGQEVILRCVPISNHLYFYWYRQILGQKVEFLVSFYNNEISEKSEIFDDQFSVERPDGSNFTLKIRSTKLEDSAMYFCASSLQGGSYEQYFGPGTRLTVT.

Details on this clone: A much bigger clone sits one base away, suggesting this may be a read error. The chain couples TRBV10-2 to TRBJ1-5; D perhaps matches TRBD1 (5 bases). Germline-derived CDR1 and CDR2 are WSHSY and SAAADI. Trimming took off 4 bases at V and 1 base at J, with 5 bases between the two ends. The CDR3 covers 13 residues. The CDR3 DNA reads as TGCGCCAGCAGTGGACAGAGCAATCAGCCCCAGCATTTT. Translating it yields CASSGQSNQPQHF.

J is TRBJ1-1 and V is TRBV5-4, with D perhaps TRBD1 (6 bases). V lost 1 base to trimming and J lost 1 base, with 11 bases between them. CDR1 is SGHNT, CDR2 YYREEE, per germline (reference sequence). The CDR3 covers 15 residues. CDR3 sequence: CASSLWVGGNTEAFF. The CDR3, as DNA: TGTGCCAGCAGCTTGTGGGTAGGGGGGAACACTGAAGCTTTCTTT.

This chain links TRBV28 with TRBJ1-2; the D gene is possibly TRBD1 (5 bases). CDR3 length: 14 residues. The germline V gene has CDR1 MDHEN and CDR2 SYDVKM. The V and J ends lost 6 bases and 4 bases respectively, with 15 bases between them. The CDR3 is CASRAGTHFYGYTF. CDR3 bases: TGTGCCAGCAGAGCCGGGACCCACTTCTATGGCTACACCTTC.

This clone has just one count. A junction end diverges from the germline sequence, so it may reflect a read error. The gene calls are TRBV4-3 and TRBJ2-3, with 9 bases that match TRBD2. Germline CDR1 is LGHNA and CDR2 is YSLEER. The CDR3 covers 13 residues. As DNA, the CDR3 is TGCGCCAGCAGCCCTAGTCTAGCGGGATACTTACATTTT. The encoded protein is CASSPSLAGYLHF.